The 24 T cell receptor beta chains below all came from one sample that was sequenced in a study of blood T cell repertoires in COVID-19. TCRdb's copy holds only in-frame clones and misses some; the assay was immunoSEQ multiplex PCR. Here the sample spans around 370,000 clones, 90% being singletons. Sequenced input: peripheral blood. The receptors shown here come from a man younger than 35 with active or convalescent COVID-19.

The CDR3 DNA sequence: TGTGCCAGCAGCCCAGGGGGAACTCGAGAAAAACTGTTTTTT. It encodes CASSPGGTREKLFF. This chain links TRBV9 with TRBJ1-4, with TRBD1 identical over 7 bases. V shed 4 bases, J shed 8 bases, and the junction held 8 bases outside the gene matches. The length of the CDR3 is 14 residues. Germline V CDR1 and CDR2: SGDLS, YYNGEE.

The V call is TRBV7-2, the J call TRBJ2-1; the D gene is possibly TRBD2 (5 bases). The CDR3 is 15 amino acids. The V end lost 2 bases, the J end lost 1 base, and 9 bases lay between the germline ends. The germline V gene has CDR1 SGHTA and CDR2 FQGNSA. The CDR3 protein is CASSLLEGSYNEQFF. The CDR3 DNA follows: TGTGCCAGCAGCTTACTCGAGGGTTCCTACAATGAGCAGTTCTTC.

DNA of the CDR3: TGTGCCAGCAGTTTCCGGGGAGACGGCAATCAGCCCCAGCATTTT. Translated, it gives CASSFRGDGNQPQHF. The chain employs TRBV27 and TRBJ1-5; D ambiguous. This CDR3 has 15 residues. Trimming shortened V by 3 bases and J by 2 bases, and 11 bases separated the two germline ends. Germline-derived CDR1 and CDR2 are MNHEY and SMNVEV (reference sequence).

The chain links TRBV15 to TRBJ1-2; TRBD1 matches at 7 bases. This CDR3 is built from 15 residues. Trimming took 6 bases from V and 1 from J; bases not matched to a gene: 8. Per germline, CDR1 LNHNV and CDR2 YYDKDF (reference sequence). CDR3 DNA sequence: TGTGCCACCAGTAAGACAGGGCGACTTAACTATGGCTACACCTTC. Residues: CATSKTGRLNYGYTF.

The chain combines TRBV9 with TRBJ2-7; the match to TRBD2 covers 11 bases. Germline lookup yields CDR1 SGDLS and CDR2 YYNGEE. This CDR3 is built from 15 residues. Germline trimming cut 3 bases from V and 5 bases from J; bases unmatched to any gene: 7. The CDR3 nucleotides are TGTGCCAGCAGCGCTTTAGCGGGGGGGCCCCACGAGCAGTACTTC. Protein product: CASSALAGGPHEQYF.

The chain combines TRBV19 with TRBJ1-5, with a possible D match to TRBD1 (5 bases). CDR1 and CDR2 (germline): LNHDA, SQIVND (reference sequence). This CDR3 has 16 amino acids. The germline V and J ends were trimmed by 4 bases and 5 bases, with 18 bases remaining between them. For the CDR3, the DNA is TGTGCCAGTAGTACCACAGGCACAGCCTGGGATCAGCCCCAGCATTTT. It codes for CASSTTGTAWDQPQHF.

The V gene is TRBV11-2, the J gene TRBJ2-7; D unclear. The length of the CDR3 is 10 residues. V lost 5 bases and J 4 bases, leaving 3 bases between the germline ends. CDR1 SGHAT and CDR2 FQNNGV come from the germline V gene. Here the CDR3 DNA reads TGTGCCAGCAGCCAATACGAGCAGTACTTC. Amino acid sequence: CASSQYEQYF.

The rearrangement joins TRBV6-6 to TRBJ1-5; D not certain. CDR1 MNHNY and CDR2 SVGAGI come from the germline V gene (reference sequence). Trimming removed 10 bases from V and 1 base from J, with 14 bases in between. The CDR3 loop spans 14 amino acids. The CDR3 DNA follows: TGTGCCACCTTAGCGCTTGGGAGCAATCAGCCCCAGCATTTT. It is translated as CATLALGSNQPQHF.

The chain is built from TRBV27 and TRBJ1-5, with 8 bases that match TRBD1. The CDR3 runs to 13 residues. Germline loops: CDR1 MNHEY, CDR2 SMNVEV (reference sequence). J gave up 10 bases and V 3 bases, and 5 bases lay outside the gene matches. CDR3 sequence reads: CASSFQDRDPQHF. Written as DNA, the CDR3 is TGTGCCAGCAGTTTCCAGGACAGGGATCCCCAGCATTTT.

The chain links TRBV6-5 to TRBJ1-2; unclear D gene. This CDR3 comprises 13 residues. V was pared by 7 bases and J by 5 bases, with 14 bases between. CDR1 is MNHEY and CDR2 is SVGAGI in the germline V gene. Here the CDR3 reads CASTNTVTYGYTF. DNA of the CDR3: TGTGCCAGCACGAATACAGTAACTTATGGCTACACCTTC.

The chain combines TRBV7-2 with TRBJ2-1; TRBD2 agrees at 9 bases. The CDR3 is 20 residues long. Germline V gene data show CDR1 as SGHTA and CDR2 as FQGNSA. V lost 0 bases to trimming and J lost 7 bases; unmatched junction nucleotides: 19. CDR3 sequence (DNA): TGTGCCAGCAGCTTAGCCCCTCCCACCTTGGCGGGAGGGCAAAAGAATGAGCAGTTCTTC. It yields the protein CASSLAPPTLAGGQKNEQFF.

CDR3 residues: CASRETGTAIEQYF. As DNA, the CDR3 is TGTGCCAGCAGGGAGACCGGGACAGCAATCGAGCAGTACTTC. This chain uses TRBV2 with TRBJ2-7; 7 positions match TRBD1. CDR3 length: 14 residues. The junction had 11 bases not matched to a gene; V was cut back by 6 bases and J by 6 bases. The V gene's germline CDR1 is SNHLY and CDR2 FYNNEI.

About this clone: The sample contains more than one DNA sequence encoding this CDR3. The chain joins TRBV27 to TRBJ2-2; no reliable D call. Trimming removed 0 bases from V and 2 bases from J, with 4 bases in between. This CDR3 spans 14 amino acids. Germline lookup yields CDR1 MNHEY and CDR2 SMNVEV (reference sequence). The CDR3 is CASSLSTNTGELFF. In nucleotides, the CDR3 is TGTGCCAGCAGTTTATCGACAAACACCGGGGAGCTGTTTTTT.

The chain recombines TRBV20-1 with TRBJ1-2; D gene uncertain. The CDR3 loop spans 11 amino acids. V gave up 4 bases and J gave up 5 bases, with 8 bases separating them. Germline CDR1 and CDR2: DFQATT and SNEGSKA (reference sequence). The chain's CDR3 is CSATPVYGYTF. The CDR3, as DNA: TGCAGTGCTACCCCGGTTTATGGCTACACCTTC.

This chain links TRBV15 with TRBJ1-1, with TRBD1 matching 7 bases. Unmatched junction bases numbered 2, after V lost 1 base and J lost 0 bases. Germline V CDR1 and CDR2: LNHNV, YYDKDF (reference sequence). The CDR3 contains 15 residues. DNA of the CDR3: TGTGCCACCAGCAGAGGACAGGGCATGAACACTGAAGCTTTCTTT. Its protein product is CATSRGQGMNTEAFF.

The gene calls are TRBV9 and TRBJ2-3; 11 bases agree with TRBD2. The length of the CDR3 is 18 residues. The ends lost 4 bases at V and 0 bases at J; junction bases unmatched: 10. In germline, CDR1 is SGDLS, CDR2 YYNGEE. For the CDR3, the DNA is TGTGCCAGCAGCCGCGATCCACTAGCGGGGGATAGCACAGATACGCAGTATTTT. Translated, it gives CASSRDPLAGDSTDTQYF.

The gene calls are TRBV7-2 and TRBJ2-1, with TRBD2 matching over 9 bases. This CDR3 region has 17 residues. J lost 8 bases, V lost 1 base, and 12 bases had no gene match. CDR1 and CDR2 (germline): SGHTA, FQGNSA. The CDR3 nucleotides are TGTGCCAGCAGCTTAGACGGGCGGGGGGGCGTTTGGTATGAGCAGTTCTTC. It translates to CASSLDGRGGVWYEQFF.

Regarding this clone: Sequence at one end of the junction differs from germline and may be a read error. The chain joins TRBV7-7 to TRBJ2-5; TRBD2 agrees at 10 bases. The CDR3 totals 15 residues. Germline-derived CDR1 and CDR2 are SSHAT and FNYEAQ (reference sequence). CDR3 nucleotides: TGTGCTAGCAGCCCGGAAGCGGGAGGGCGAGAGACCCAGTACTTC. This translates into CASSPEAGGRETQYF. Full variable domain (rest looked up from reference TRBV7-7 and TRBJ2-5): GAGVSQSPRYKVTKRGQDVTLRCDPISSHATLYWYQQALGQGPEFLTYFNYEAQPDKSGLPSDRFSAERPEGSISTLTIQRTEQRDSAMYRCASSPEAGGRETQYFGPGTRLLVL.

Remarks on this clone: The sample contains more than one DNA sequence encoding this CDR3. The gene calls are TRBV18 and TRBJ1-4, with TRBD1 matching 7 bases. This CDR3 is 14 amino acids long. Trimming removed 3 bases from V and 5 bases from J; junction bases left unmatched: 3. The germline V gene encodes CDR1 KGHSH and CDR2 LQKENI. The CDR3 loop is CASSPGRGNEKLFF. The CDR3 DNA sequence: TGTGCCAGCTCACCGGGCAGGGGGAATGAAAAACTGTTTTTT.

The rearrangement joins TRBV7-8 to TRBJ2-1; 13 bases align to TRBD2. V was clipped by 1 base and J by 2 bases; unmatched bases: 17. Germline V lookup: CDR1 SGHVS, CDR2 FQNEAQ. There are 22 residues in the CDR3. The CDR3 coding sequence is TGTGCCAGCAGCTTAGTCCATTCCCCGGGACTAGCGGGAAGAGAGGCCTACAATGAGCAGTTCTTC. Its protein product is CASSLVHSPGLAGREAYNEQFF.

This clone was recorded at least ten times. In the same sample, other DNA sequences code for this CDR3. The rearrangement links TRBV4-3 to TRBJ1-5, with 7 nucleotides matching TRBD1. The CDR3 loop spans 15 amino acids. With 3 bases clipped from V and 6 bases from J, the junction kept 8 bases outside the gene matches. Germline V lookup: CDR1 LGHNA, CDR2 YSLEER. CDR3 sequence: CASSQERGRGQPQHF. In DNA form, the CDR3 reads TGCGCCAGCAGCCAGGAGAGGGGGCGAGGTCAGCCCCAGCATTTT.

This chain uses TRBV7-2 with TRBJ2-7, with D possibly matching TRBD1 (6 bases). CDR1 and CDR2 from the germline V gene are SGHTA and FQGNSA. The CDR3 is 14 residues long. V shed 5 bases and J shed 4 bases, with 15 bases lying between them. CDR3 loop: CASSDRSGSYEQYF. In DNA form, the CDR3 reads TGTGCCAGCAGCGACAGGTCGGGGTCATACGAGCAGTACTTC.

This clone was observed a few times. The V gene is TRBV5-6, the J gene TRBJ1-1; D unresolved. This CDR3 contains 12 residues. V lost 4 bases, J lost 3 bases, and 7 bases lay in between. CDR1 is SGHDT and CDR2 is YYEEEE in the germline V gene. The CDR3 DNA reads TGTGCCAGCAGCCCCGGGTACACTGAAGCTTTCTTT. Translation: CASSPGYTEAFF.

V gene TRBV7-8 combines with J gene TRBJ1-5; D remains ambiguous. Trimming removed 1 base at V and 0 bases at J, with 13 bases between. The CDR3 sequence is 17 residues long. Germline V gives CDR1 SGHVS, CDR2 FQNEAQ. In nucleotides, the CDR3 is TGTGCCAGCAGCTTAGTGGGCAGTACCTATAGCAATCAGCCCCAGCATTTT. Protein sequence: CASSLVGSTYSNQPQHF.